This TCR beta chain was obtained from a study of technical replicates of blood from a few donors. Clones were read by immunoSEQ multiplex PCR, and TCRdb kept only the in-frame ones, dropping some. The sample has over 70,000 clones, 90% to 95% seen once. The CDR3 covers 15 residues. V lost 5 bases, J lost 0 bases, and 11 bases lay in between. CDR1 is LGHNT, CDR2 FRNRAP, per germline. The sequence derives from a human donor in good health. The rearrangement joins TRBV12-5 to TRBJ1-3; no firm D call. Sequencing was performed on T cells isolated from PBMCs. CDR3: CASGDPDTSGNTIYF. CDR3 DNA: TGTGCTAGTGGTGACCCCGACACCTCTGGAAACACCATATATTTT.